This T cell receptor beta chain came from a study of persistence of HIV-infected CD4 T cells. For the study at large: A larger, less memory-rich fraction responded to anti-CD3/anti-CD28 beads than to antigen.

The immunoSEQ assay was version 4, run in survey mode. Each sample used up to 1 ug genomic DNA diluted to roughly 10 ng/uL. Profiled with immunoSEQ multiplex PCR; TCRdb holds only in-frame clones, not every one. The table has about 45,000 clones, 85% to 90% seen once. This nonspecific control used anti-CD3/anti-CD28 bead stimulation of CD4+ T cells. Responding CD4+ T cells were sorted by upregulation of both CD40 ligand and CD69. For at least 4 years, plasma HIV-1 RNA was undetectable (<50 copies/mL). For less than 20 hours, CD8-depleted PBMCs received anti-CD28/CD49d costimulation, a CD40-blocking antibody and enfuvirtide. This clone was seen more than once but under ten times. Its matching antigen is unknown. V was clipped by 0 bases and J by 7 bases, with 11 bases between them. Germline V gene lookup returns CDR1 SGHNT and CDR2 YYREEE (reference sequence). This CDR3 has 15 amino acids.

The chain links TRBV5-4 to TRBJ1-6, with D unclear. The receptor comes from an adult woman with HIV who was CMV-seropositive. The specimen comprised CD4+ T cells sorted from PBMCs after roughly 20-hour stimulation, sampled from a patient who received antiretroviral therapy. CDR3 sequence (DNA): TGTGCCAGCAGCTTGGGATCCGTAAGAAATTCACCCCTCCACTTT. Translating it yields CASSLGSVRNSPLHF. The whole variable domain, remainder taken from reference TRBV5-4 and TRBJ1-6, is ETGVTQSPTHLIKTRGQQVTLRCSSQSGHNTVSWYQQALGQGPQFIFQYYREEENGRGNFPPRFSGLQFPNYSSELNVNALELDDSALYLCASSLGSVRNSPLHFGNGTRLTVT.